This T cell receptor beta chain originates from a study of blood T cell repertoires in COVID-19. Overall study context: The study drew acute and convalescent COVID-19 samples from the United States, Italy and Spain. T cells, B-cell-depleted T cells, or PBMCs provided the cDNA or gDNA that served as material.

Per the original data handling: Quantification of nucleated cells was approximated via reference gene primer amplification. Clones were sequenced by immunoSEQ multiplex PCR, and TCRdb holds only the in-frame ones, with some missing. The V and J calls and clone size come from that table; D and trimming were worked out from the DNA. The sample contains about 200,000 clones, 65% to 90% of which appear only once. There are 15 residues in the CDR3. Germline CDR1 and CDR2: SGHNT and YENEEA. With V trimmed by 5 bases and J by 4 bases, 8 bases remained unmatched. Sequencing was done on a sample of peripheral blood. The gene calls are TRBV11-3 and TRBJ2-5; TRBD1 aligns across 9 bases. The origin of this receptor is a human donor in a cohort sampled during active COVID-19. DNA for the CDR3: TGTGCCAGCAGCCTCCGGGACAGGGCCCCAGAGACCCAGTACTTC. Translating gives CASSLRDRAPETQYF.